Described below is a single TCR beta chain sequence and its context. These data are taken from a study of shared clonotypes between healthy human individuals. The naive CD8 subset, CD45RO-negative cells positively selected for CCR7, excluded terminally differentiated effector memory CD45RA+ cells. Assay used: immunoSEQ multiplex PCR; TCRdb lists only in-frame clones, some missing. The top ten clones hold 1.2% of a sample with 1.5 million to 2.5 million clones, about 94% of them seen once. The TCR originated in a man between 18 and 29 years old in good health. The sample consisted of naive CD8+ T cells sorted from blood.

CDR3 in amino acids: CASGLVQGLEAFF. CDR3 bases: TGTGCTAGTGGTTTGGTACAGGGCCTTGAAGCTTTCTTT. The genes are TRBV12-5 and TRBJ1-1, with D perhaps matching TRBD1 (6 bases). The CDR3 runs 13 residues. The V gene's germline CDR1 is LGHNT and CDR2 FRNRAP. The germline V and J ends were trimmed by 0 bases and 7 bases, with 9 bases remaining between them. Full variable domain (outside the CDR3, taken from reference TRBV12-5 and TRBJ1-1): DARVTQTPRHKVTEMGQEVTMRCQPILGHNTVFWYRQTMMQGLELLAYFRNRAPLDDSGMPKDRFSAEMPDATLATLKIQPSEPRDSAVYFCASGLVQGLEAFFGQGTRLTVV.